What follows is one T cell receptor (beta chain) and its context. This CDR3 spans 16 amino acids. CDR1 is DFQATT and CDR2 is SNEGSKA in the germline V gene (reference sequence). V lost 3 bases and J 2 bases, leaving 17 bases between the germline ends. This table comes from immunoSEQ multiplex PCR, and its TCRdb copy is limited to in-frame clones, with some not included. This sample has 95,000 to 130,000 clones, with 80% to 90% found just once. The data were taken from a study of control samples from healthy donors and cancer patients. This receptor was taken from a woman in her forties or fifties with colorectal cancer. Source material: PBMCs. The chain has TRBV20-1 and TRBJ2-1, with a tentative D call TRBD2 (6 bases). CDR3 residues: CSASGLRGSTYNEQFF. The CDR3 DNA follows: TGCAGTGCTAGTGGTTTGCGGGGCAGCACCTACAATGAGCAGTTCTTC.